Listed below are T cell receptor beta chains from one sample, sequenced in a study of blood T cells in healthy people across ages. Using its own MiXCR run on the 5' RACE reads, TCRdb lists one record per CDR3 protein. This sample has about 680,000 distinct CDR3 sequences, with approximately 50% found just once. Sequenced: blood. Receptor source: a woman aged 55-75 years in good health. The CDR3 runs from the conserved cysteine through the conserved F or W. A D gene is named only where the DNA matches it firmly. A row's size may be missing; if present it is once, few, many or a size class.

clone size | J gene | CDR3 length | D gene | V gene | CDR3 protein | CDR3 DNA
. | TRBJ2-1 | 13 | TRBD2 | TRBV6-2/TRBV6-3 | CASSPSGARGEFF | TGTGCCAGCAGCCCAAGCGGGGCGAGAGGGGAGTTCTTC
once | TRBJ2-7 | 15 | . | TRBV28 | CASIGGGSGPHEQYF | TGTGCCAGCATCGGAGGTGGAAGCGGCCCCCACGAGCAGTACTTC
. | TRBJ2-7 | 15 | TRBD2 | TRBV5-1 | CASGLLAESSYEQYF | TGCGCCAGCGGCTTACTAGCGGAGAGCTCCTACGAGCAGTACTTC
. | TRBJ2-7 | 13 | . | TRBV29-1 | CSVAGSSYNEQYF | TGCAGCGTGGCGGGGAGCTCCTACAATGAGCAGTACTTC
. | TRBJ2-7 | 16 | TRBD2 | TRBV20-1 | CSAPLGVGGPRNEQYF | TGCAGTGCCCCCCTCGGGGTGGGAGGGCCTCGCAACGAGCAGTACTTC
many | TRBJ1-2 | 13 | . | TRBV29-1 | CSVEAGIDYGYTF | TGCAGCGTTGAAGCAGGGATCGACTATGGCTACACCTTC
. | TRBJ2-7 | 19 | TRBD2 | TRBV7-2 | CASSSPLSGTSGTSYEQYF | TGTGCCAGCAGCTCCCCCCTATCCGGGACTAGCGGAACCTCCTACGAGCAGTACTTC
. | TRBJ1-6 | 14 | TRBD1 | TRBV20-1 | CSGRRGQGNSPLHF | TGCAGTGGGAGGCGGGGACAGGGAAATTCACCCCTCCACTTT
. | TRBJ2-1 | 14 | TRBD1 | TRBV28 | CASSFSPTGDEQFF | TGTGCCAGCAGTTTTAGCCCGACAGGGGATGAGCAGTTCTTC
few | TRBJ1-6 | 14 | TRBD1 | TRBV6-4 | CASSDGTGASPLHF | TGTGCCAGCAGTGACGGGACAGGGGCTTCACCCCTCCACTTT
few | TRBJ2-1 | 15 | . | TRBV7-2 | CASSLATSPYNEQFF | TGTGCCAGCAGCTTAGCGACTAGTCCCTACAATGAGCAGTTCTTC
. | TRBJ2-7 | 15 | . | TRBV28 | CASSPTDGYTYEQYF | TGTGCCAGCAGTCCAACGGACGGGTACACCTACGAGCAGTACTTC
few | TRBJ2-7 | 15 | TRBD1 | TRBV6-1 | CASSEAWTGLSEQYF | TGTGCCAGCAGTGAAGCGTGGACAGGCCTTTCTGAGCAGTACTTC
few | TRBJ1-2 | 14 | . | TRBV24-1 | CATSDHGQSNGYTF | TGTGCCACCAGTGACCACGGACAATCGAATGGCTACACCTTC
. | TRBJ2-7 | 16 | TRBD2 | TRBV4-2 | CASRKGGSEDYNEQYF | TGTGCCAGCAGGAAGGGCGGGAGCGAGGACTACAATGAGCAGTACTTC
. | TRBJ2-7 | 17 | . | TRBV6-2/TRBV6-3 | CASSYGAEGPSSYEQYF | TGTGCCAGCAGTTATGGGGCGGAGGGGCCAAGCTCCTACGAGCAGTACTTC
. | TRBJ2-7 | 15 | . | TRBV7-2 | CASSIWAGGIYEQYF | TGTGCCAGCAGCATCTGGGCTGGGGGCATTTACGAGCAGTACTTC
. | TRBJ2-7 | 16 | . | TRBV24-1 | CATSDAQGFSYNEQYF | TGTGCCACCAGTGATGCTCAGGGATTCTCCTACAATGAGCAGTACTTC
few | TRBJ2-7 | 13 | . | TRBV25-1 | CASWGQVSDEQYF | TGTGCCAGCTGGGGGCAGGTTAGCGACGAGCAGTACTTC
. | TRBJ2-7 | 15 | TRBD2 | TRBV6-1 | CASSERLAGVPEQYF | TGTGCCAGCAGTGAAAGGCTAGCGGGAGTACCCGAGCAGTACTTC
. | TRBJ2-1 | 15 | TRBD2 | TRBV20-1 | CSATQRLAGVNEQFF | TGCAGTGCCACACAGCGACTAGCGGGAGTTAATGAGCAGTTCTTC